This TCR beta chain was captured in a study of cytomegalovirus exposure and HLA in healthy donors. Study findings and constraints: Rare sequences made up most TCRs, while some public TCRs were found in many donors. Testing in vitro showed three CMV-associated chains specific for CMV antigens.

A note on this clone: What it recognizes is unknown.

The donors were part of the validation cohort, which consisted of some 120 subjects and was separate from the first cohort of 666 subjects. The CDR3 totals 16 residues. Trimming shortened V by 0 bases and J by 3 bases, and 15 bases separated the two germline ends. Germline V CDR1 and CDR2: MGHRA, YSYEKL. The repertoire was sequenced with immunoSEQ multiplex PCR; TCRdb's copy has only in-frame clones and lacks some. The table has 55,000 to 80,000 clones, roughly 94% seen once. Sequencing input: PBMCs. The clonotype was recovered from a young woman in good health and CMV-seropositive. The chain recombines TRBV4-1 with TRBJ2-7; possible D gene TRBD1, 5 bases. CDR3 amino acids: CASSQEFHTGLYEQYF. The CDR3 nucleotides read TGCGCCAGCAGCCAAGAATTTCATACAGGCCTCTACGAGCAGTACTTC.